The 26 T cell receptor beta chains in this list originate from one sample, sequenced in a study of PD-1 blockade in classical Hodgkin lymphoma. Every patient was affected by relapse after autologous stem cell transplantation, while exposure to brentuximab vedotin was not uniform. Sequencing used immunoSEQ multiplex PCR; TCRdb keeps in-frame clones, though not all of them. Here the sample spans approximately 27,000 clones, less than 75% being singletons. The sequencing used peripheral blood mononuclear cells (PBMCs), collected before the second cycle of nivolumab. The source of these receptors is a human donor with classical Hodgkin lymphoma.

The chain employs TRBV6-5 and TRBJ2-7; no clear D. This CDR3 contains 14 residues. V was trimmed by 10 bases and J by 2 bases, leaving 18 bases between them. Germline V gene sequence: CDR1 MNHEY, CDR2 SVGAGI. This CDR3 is CANGRQRITYEQYF. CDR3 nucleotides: TGTGCCAACGGGCGTCAGAGGATTACCTACGAGCAGTACTTC.

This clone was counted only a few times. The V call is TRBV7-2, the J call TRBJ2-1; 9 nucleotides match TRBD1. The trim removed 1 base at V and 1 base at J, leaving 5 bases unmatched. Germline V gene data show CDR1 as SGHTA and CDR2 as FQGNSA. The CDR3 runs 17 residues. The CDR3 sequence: CASSLVGTGLSYNEQFF. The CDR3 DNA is TGTGCCAGCAGCTTAGTTGGGACAGGGTTATCCTACAATGAGCAGTTCTTC.

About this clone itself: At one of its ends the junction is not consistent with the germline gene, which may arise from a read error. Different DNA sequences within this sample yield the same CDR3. CDR3 amino acids: CAWREGQSYEQYF. The CDR3 DNA sequence: TGTGCCTGGAGAGAGGGACAGTCCTACGAGCAGTACTTT. This chain connects TRBV30 to TRBJ2-7, with TRBD1 matching over 7 bases. Germline CDR1 reads GTSNPN; CDR2 reads SVGIG (reference sequence). This CDR3 is 13 amino acids long.

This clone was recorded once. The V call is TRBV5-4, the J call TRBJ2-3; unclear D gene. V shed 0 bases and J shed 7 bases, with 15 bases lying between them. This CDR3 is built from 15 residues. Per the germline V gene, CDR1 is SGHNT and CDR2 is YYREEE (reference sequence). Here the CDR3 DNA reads TGTGCCAGCAGCTTGGCGGGCCCTGTGGTAAATACGCAGTATTTT. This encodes CASSLAGPVVNTQYF.

Written as DNA, the CDR3 is TGTGCCAGTAGTATCAGGGGACTAGCGGGAGGGTCTGCGGAGACCCAGTACTTC. This encodes CASSIRGLAGGSAETQYF. The rearrangement uses TRBV19 and TRBJ2-5; 16 bases agree with TRBD2. This CDR3 spans 18 amino acids. J gave up 5 bases and V 3 bases, and 9 bases lay outside the gene matches. Germline CDR1 reads LNHDA; CDR2 reads SQIVND (reference sequence).

CDR3 DNA: TGTGCCAGCAGCGACAGAAGGGTCCATAATGAGCAGTTCTTC. It yields the protein CASSDRRVHNEQFF. This chain connects TRBV27 to TRBJ2-1; D possibly corresponds to TRBD1 (5 bases). V lost 6 bases to trimming and J lost 7 bases, with 16 bases between them. Germline CDR1 reads MNHEY; CDR2 reads SMNVEV (reference sequence). This CDR3 region has 14 residues.

The CDR3, as DNA: TGTGCCAGCGGGCGAGGGCTTGACAATGAGCAGTTCTTC. Encoded protein: CASGRGLDNEQFF. The chain recombines TRBV21-1 with TRBJ2-1; the table's D call of TRBD2 was not tested on the DNA. TRBV21-1 has pseudogene status. This CDR3 has 13 amino acids.

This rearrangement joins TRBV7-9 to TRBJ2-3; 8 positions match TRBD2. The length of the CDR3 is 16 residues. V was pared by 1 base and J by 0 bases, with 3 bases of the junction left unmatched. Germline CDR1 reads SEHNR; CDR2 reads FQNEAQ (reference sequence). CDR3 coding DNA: TGTGCCAGCAGCTTAGATGGCGGGAGGAGCACAGATACGCAGTATTTT. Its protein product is CASSLDGGRSTDTQYF.

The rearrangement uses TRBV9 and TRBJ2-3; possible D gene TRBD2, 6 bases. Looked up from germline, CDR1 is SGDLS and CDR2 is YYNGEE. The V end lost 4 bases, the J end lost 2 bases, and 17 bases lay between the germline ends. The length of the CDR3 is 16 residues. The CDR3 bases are TGTGCCAGCAGCCGGGTAGCGGTTGGGTTCACAGATACGCAGTATTTT. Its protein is CASSRVAVGFTDTQYF.

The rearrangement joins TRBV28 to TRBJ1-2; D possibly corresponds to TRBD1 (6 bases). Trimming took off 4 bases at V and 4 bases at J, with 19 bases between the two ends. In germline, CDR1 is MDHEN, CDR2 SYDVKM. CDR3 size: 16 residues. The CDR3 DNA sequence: TGTGCCAGCAGTTCCCTGGGAGGGGGTTTGACCTATGGCTACACCTTC. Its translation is CASSSLGGGLTYGYTF.

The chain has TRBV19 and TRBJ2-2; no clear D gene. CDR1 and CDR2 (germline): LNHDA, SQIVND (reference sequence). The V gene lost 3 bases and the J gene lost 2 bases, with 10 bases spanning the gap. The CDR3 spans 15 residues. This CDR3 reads CASSIVGPNTGELFF. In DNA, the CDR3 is TGTGCCAGTAGTATTGTCGGACCCAACACCGGGGAGCTGTTTTTT.

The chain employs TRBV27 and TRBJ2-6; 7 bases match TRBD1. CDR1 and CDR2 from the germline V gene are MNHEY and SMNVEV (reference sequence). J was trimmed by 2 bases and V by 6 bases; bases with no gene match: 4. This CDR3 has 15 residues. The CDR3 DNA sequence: TGTGCCAGCAGCAGGGGACAGACTGGGGCCAACGTCCTGACTTTC. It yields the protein CASSRGQTGANVLTF.

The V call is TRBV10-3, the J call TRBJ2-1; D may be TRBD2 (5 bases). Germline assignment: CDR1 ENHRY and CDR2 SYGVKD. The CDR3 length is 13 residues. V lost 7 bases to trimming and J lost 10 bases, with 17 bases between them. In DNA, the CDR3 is TGTGCCATCACGGCGGTTGGCCGCGGGGAGCAGTTCTTC. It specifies CAITAVGRGEQFF.

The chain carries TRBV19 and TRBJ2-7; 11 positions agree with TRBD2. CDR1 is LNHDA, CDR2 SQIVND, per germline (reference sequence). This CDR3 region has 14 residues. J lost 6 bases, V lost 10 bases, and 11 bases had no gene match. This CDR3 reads CATAGLAALGEQYF. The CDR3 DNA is TGTGCCACCGCGGGACTAGCGGCTCTCGGCGAGCAGTACTTC.

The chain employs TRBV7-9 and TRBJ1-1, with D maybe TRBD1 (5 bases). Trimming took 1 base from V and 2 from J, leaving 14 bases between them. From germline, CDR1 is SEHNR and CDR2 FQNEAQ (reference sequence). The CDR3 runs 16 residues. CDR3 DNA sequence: TGTGCCAGCAGCTTAGAAGGGAGGGGTTTTAACACTGAAGCTTTCTTT. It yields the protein CASSLEGRGFNTEAFF.

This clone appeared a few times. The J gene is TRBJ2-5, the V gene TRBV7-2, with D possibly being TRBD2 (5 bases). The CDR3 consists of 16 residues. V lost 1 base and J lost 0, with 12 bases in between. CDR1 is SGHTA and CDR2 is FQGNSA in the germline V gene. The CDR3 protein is CASSLGGRGYQETQYF. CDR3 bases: TGTGCCAGCAGCTTAGGCGGACGGGGTTACCAAGAGACCCAGTACTTC.

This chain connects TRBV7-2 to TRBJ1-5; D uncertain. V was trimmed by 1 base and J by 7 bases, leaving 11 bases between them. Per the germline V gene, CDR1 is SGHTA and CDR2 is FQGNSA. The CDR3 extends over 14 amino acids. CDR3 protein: CASSLVGNGQPQHF. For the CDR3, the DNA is TGTGCCAGCAGCTTAGTTGGGAACGGGCAGCCCCAGCATTTT.

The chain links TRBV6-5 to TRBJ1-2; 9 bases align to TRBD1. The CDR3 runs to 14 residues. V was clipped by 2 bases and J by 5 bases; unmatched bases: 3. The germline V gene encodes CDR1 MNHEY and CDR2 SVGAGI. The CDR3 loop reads CASSYTGQGYGYTF. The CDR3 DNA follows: TGTGCCAGCAGTTACACAGGACAGGGGTATGGCTACACCTTC.

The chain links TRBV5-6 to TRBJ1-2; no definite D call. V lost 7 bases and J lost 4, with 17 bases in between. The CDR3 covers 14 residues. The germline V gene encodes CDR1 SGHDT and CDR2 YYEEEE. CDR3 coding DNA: TGTGCCAGCGCCTACTGTCGAAAGACCTATGGCTACACCTTC. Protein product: CASAYCRKTYGYTF.

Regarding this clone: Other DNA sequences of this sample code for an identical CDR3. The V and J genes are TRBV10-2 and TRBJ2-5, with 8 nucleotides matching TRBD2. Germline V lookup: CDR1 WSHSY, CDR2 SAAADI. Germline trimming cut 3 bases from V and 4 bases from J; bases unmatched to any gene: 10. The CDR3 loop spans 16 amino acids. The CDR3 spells CASSDRGGGGRETQYF. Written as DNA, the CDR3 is TGCGCCAGCAGTGACCGGGGGGGGGGTGGACGAGAGACCCAGTACTTC.

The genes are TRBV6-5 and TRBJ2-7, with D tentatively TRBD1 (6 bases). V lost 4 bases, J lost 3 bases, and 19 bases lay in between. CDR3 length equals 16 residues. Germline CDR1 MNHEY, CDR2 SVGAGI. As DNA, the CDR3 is TGTGCCAGCAGTTTCATTCCCAGGGGTGGGGTCTACGAGCAGTACTTC. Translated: CASSFIPRGGVYEQYF.

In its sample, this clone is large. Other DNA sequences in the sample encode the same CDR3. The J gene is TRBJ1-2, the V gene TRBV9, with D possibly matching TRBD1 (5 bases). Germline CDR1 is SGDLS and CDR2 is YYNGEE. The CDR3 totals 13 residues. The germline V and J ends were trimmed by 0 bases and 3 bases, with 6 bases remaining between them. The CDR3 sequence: CASSVGGDYGYTF. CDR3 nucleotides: TGTGCCAGCAGCGTAGGGGGCGACTATGGCTACACCTTC.

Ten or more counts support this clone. Here the CDR3 reads CASSNWDSHGYTF. Written as DNA, the CDR3 is TGTGCCAGCAGCAACTGGGACAGCCATGGCTACACCTTC. The genes are TRBV7-8 and TRBJ1-2; 7 nucleotides match TRBD1. The ends lost 5 bases at V and 6 bases at J; junction bases unmatched: 6. The CDR3 has 13 amino acids. Germline lookup yields CDR1 SGHVS and CDR2 FQNEAQ.

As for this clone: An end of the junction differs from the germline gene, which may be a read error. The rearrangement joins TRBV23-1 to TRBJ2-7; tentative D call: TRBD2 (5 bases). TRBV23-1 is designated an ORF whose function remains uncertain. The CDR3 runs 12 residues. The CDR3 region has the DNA TGCGCCAGCAGTCAGCCCGCCCCGGGGTCCCACTTC. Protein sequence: CASSQPAPGSHF.

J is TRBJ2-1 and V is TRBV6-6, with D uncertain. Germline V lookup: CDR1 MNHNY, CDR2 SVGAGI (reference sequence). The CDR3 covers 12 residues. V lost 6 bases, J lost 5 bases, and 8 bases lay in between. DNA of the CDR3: TGTGCCAGCAGGGCTTCTAACAATGAGCAGTTCTTC. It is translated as CASRASNNEQFF.

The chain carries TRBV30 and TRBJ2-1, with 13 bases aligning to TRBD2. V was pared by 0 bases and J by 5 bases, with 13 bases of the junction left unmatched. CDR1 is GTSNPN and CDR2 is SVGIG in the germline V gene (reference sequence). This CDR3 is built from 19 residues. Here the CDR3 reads CAWSVSRTSGSRKHNEQFF. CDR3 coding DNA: TGTGCCTGGAGTGTATCGCGGACTAGCGGGAGTAGAAAACACAATGAGCAGTTCTTC.